A single sample is the source of the 24 T cell receptor beta chains below, sequenced in a study of blood T cell repertoires in COVID-19. Here immunoSEQ multiplex PCR was the method, and the copy in TCRdb shows in-frame clones only, minus some. The data hold approximately 90,000 clones, with 65% to 80% observed a single time. Sequencing was carried out using peripheral blood. The receptors stem from a human donor in a cohort sampled during active COVID-19.

This chain joins TRBV6-4 and TRBJ1-2; 9 bases agree with TRBD1. Germline V CDR1 and CDR2: MRHNA, SNTAGT. The CDR3 has 15 residues. V lost 3 bases, J lost 7 bases, and 9 bases stayed unmatched. In DNA, the CDR3 is TGTGCCAGCAGTGAAACCACAGGGGGCTCCGGTGGCTACACCTTC. This gives the protein CASSETTGGSGGYTF.

CDR3: CASEPGTGGSPLHF. The CDR3 region has the DNA TGTGCCAGTGAACCCGGGACAGGGGGCTCACCCCTCCACTTT. The chain carries TRBV19 and TRBJ1-6; 12 nucleotides align to TRBD1. With 8 bases clipped from V and 10 bases from J, the junction kept 6 bases outside the gene matches. The CDR3 is 14 amino acids. Germline-derived CDR1 and CDR2 are LNHDA and SQIVND (reference sequence).

The V call is TRBV18, the J call TRBJ2-7; 7 bases are a match to TRBD1. The CDR3 has 16 amino acids. Trimming at V came to 0 bases and at J to 4 bases, leaving 9 bases not matched to a gene. Germline-derived CDR1 and CDR2 are KGHSH and LQKENI. Written as DNA, the CDR3 is TGTGCCAGCTCACCACCTTCGGGACAGATCTTTTACGAGCAGTACTTC. Translated, it gives CASSPPSGQIFYEQYF.

The rearrangement links TRBV30 to TRBJ2-1; TRBD2 matches 10 bases. Germline-derived CDR1 and CDR2 are GTSNPN and SVGIG (reference sequence). This CDR3 comprises 13 residues. V dropped 3 bases and J dropped 9; count of bases not matched to a gene: 5. The CDR3 DNA is TGTGCCTGGAGCGAAAGCGGGAGGGGTGAGCAGTTCTTC. This codes for CAWSESGRGEQFF.

The chain employs TRBV29-1 and TRBJ2-5; D unresolved. The CDR3 contains 12 residues. Looked up from germline, CDR1 is SQVTM and CDR2 is ANQGSEA. The V gene lost 3 bases and the J gene lost 6 bases, with 11 bases spanning the gap. This CDR3 is CSVEFGGKTQYF. CDR3 nucleotides: TGCAGCGTTGAGTTTGGCGGAAAGACCCAGTACTTC.

The chain employs TRBV7-2 and TRBJ2-7; 11 nucleotides match TRBD1. Germline loops: CDR1 SGHTA, CDR2 FQGNSA. Trimming removed 5 bases from V and 4 bases from J; junction bases left unmatched: 7. CDR3 length: 15 amino acids. Written as DNA, the CDR3 is TGTGCCAGCAGCCCCCGGACAGGGGGCGGTTACGAGCAGTACTTC. Translating gives CASSPRTGGGYEQYF.

The rearrangement uses TRBV5-5 and TRBJ1-6; no firm D call. This CDR3 contains 16 residues. The V end lost 4 bases, the J end lost 0 bases, and 11 bases lay between the germline ends. Per germline, CDR1 SGHKS and CDR2 YYEKEE (reference sequence). CDR3 DNA sequence: TGTGCCAGCAGCGCTACCCGGGGCTCCTATAATTCACCCCTCCACTTT. Residues: CASSATRGSYNSPLHF.

The chain is built from TRBV6-2 or TRBV6-3 and TRBJ2-1; 9 nucleotides agree with TRBD2. The germline V gene encodes CDR1 MNHEY and CDR2 SVGEGT. Trimming removed 2 bases from V and 0 bases from J; junction bases left unmatched: 2. The CDR3 has 16 residues. CDR3 amino acids: CASSYRSGSSYNEQFF. DNA of the CDR3: TGTGCCAGCAGTTACCGTAGCGGGAGCTCCTACAATGAGCAGTTCTTC.

The J gene is TRBJ2-1, the V gene TRBV28; D is perhaps TRBD2 (6 bases). V was trimmed by 1 base and J by 0 bases, leaving 13 bases between them. Germline CDR1 and CDR2: MDHEN and SYDVKM. This CDR3 is 17 amino acids long. CDR3 amino acids: CASSLLGGQSSYNEQFF. The CDR3 nucleotides are TGTGCCAGCAGTTTATTGGGGGGTCAGAGCTCCTACAATGAGCAGTTCTTC.

The chain links TRBV21-1 to TRBJ2-7; the table's D call, TRBD2, was not checked against the DNA. TRBV21-1 counts as a pseudogene. The CDR3 is 14 residues long. The CDR3 DNA sequence: TGTGCCGGGAGGGGGCTAGCGGGCTCCTACGAGCAGTACTTC. Protein sequence: CAGRGLAGSYEQYF.

This chain uses TRBV5-6 with TRBJ1-5; TRBD1 matches 8 bases. Germline assignment: CDR1 SGHDT and CDR2 YYEEEE. V gave up 0 bases and J gave up 1 base; unmatched junction bases: 12. The CDR3 runs to 19 residues. The CDR3 protein is CASSLGTGMGLESNQPQHF. The CDR3 nucleotides are TGTGCCAGCAGCTTGGGGACAGGGATGGGGTTGGAAAGCAATCAGCCCCAGCATTTT.

In this sample, this clone turned up a few times. V and J are TRBV18 and TRBJ1-2; the match to TRBD1 covers 8 bases. Germline V gene data show CDR1 as KGHSH and CDR2 as LQKENI. With V trimmed by 4 bases and J by 4 bases, 2 bases remained unmatched. CDR3 length: 13 residues. The CDR3: CASSLGQGYGYTF. The CDR3 coding sequence is TGTGCCAGCTCACTCGGACAGGGCTATGGCTACACCTTC.

The genes are TRBV3-1 (or the pseudogene TRBV3-2) and TRBJ2-5; the match to TRBD1 covers 8 bases. V dropped 2 bases and J dropped 5; count of bases not matched to a gene: 7. The CDR3 length is 15 residues. The V gene's germline CDR1 is LGHDT and CDR2 YNNKEL (reference sequence). CDR3 loop: CASSQTGGTLETQYF. As DNA, the CDR3 is TGTGCCAGCAGCCAAACAGGGGGTACCCTGGAGACCCAGTACTTC.

This clone was observed a single time. The chain combines TRBV18 with TRBJ2-5; maybe TRBD2 (6 bases). The V end lost 6 bases, the J end lost 4 bases, and 12 bases lay between the germline ends. Per germline, CDR1 KGHSH and CDR2 LQKENI. This CDR3 has 13 amino acids. In DNA, the CDR3 is TGTGCCAGCTCTTCCGGGACTCGAGAGACCCAGTACTTC. It yields the protein CASSSGTRETQYF.

The V and J genes are TRBV15 and TRBJ2-7; 10 bases fit TRBD2. The trim removed 11 bases at V and 4 bases at J, leaving 11 bases unmatched. Germline V gene sequence: CDR1 LNHNV, CDR2 YYDKDF (reference sequence). This CDR3 comprises 14 residues. Here the CDR3 reads CAAFLAGGIYEQYF. CDR3 nucleotide sequence: TGTGCCGCCTTTTTAGCGGGAGGAATATACGAGCAGTACTTC.

This chain uses TRBV19 with TRBJ2-4; no definite D call. This CDR3 spans 17 amino acids. The ends were cut back, 3 bases at V and 1 base at J, with 16 bases in the middle. Germline CDR1 and CDR2: LNHDA and SQIVND (reference sequence). The CDR3 region is CASSIRATLVAKNIQYF. Here the CDR3 DNA reads TGTGCCAGTAGTATTCGTGCCACCTTAGTGGCCAAAAACATTCAGTACTTC.

The chain combines TRBV15 with TRBJ1-4; no definite D call. Germline lookup yields CDR1 LNHNV and CDR2 YYDKDF (reference sequence). V lost 0 bases, J lost 2 bases, and 10 bases lay in between. The CDR3 has 16 amino acids. The CDR3: CATSRDLAGTNEKLFF. The CDR3 DNA sequence: TGTGCCACCAGCAGAGATCTAGCAGGCACTAATGAAAAACTGTTTTTT.

The chain is built from TRBV28 and TRBJ1-2; D possibly corresponds to TRBD1 (5 bases). This CDR3 spans 11 amino acids. The V gene lost 7 bases and the J gene lost 9 bases, with 12 bases spanning the gap. Germline CDR1 reads MDHEN; CDR2 reads SYDVKM. CDR3 loop: CASTNRTSYTF. CDR3 nucleotides: TGTGCCAGCACCAACCGGACAAGCTACACCTTC.

The gene calls are TRBV20-1 and TRBJ2-7, with TRBD2 identical over 13 bases. The CDR3 loop spans 17 amino acids. Germline V CDR1 and CDR2: DFQATT, SNEGSKA (reference sequence). V shed 3 bases, J shed 0 bases, and the junction held 8 bases outside the gene matches. CDR3 protein: CSASFFRLAGGSYEQYF. The CDR3 bases are TGCAGTGCTAGTTTTTTCCGACTAGCGGGAGGCTCCTACGAGCAGTACTTC.

This clone has a count of ten or more. V is TRBV20-1 and J is TRBJ1-1, with TRBD1 matching over 8 bases. The germline V gene encodes CDR1 DFQATT and CDR2 SNEGSKA (reference sequence). J gave up 10 bases and V 6 bases, and 4 bases lay outside the gene matches. The CDR3 spans 10 residues. CDR3 DNA sequence: TGCAGTGCCTCTGACAGGGGAGCTTTCTTT. It translates to CSASDRGAFF.

This clone has at least ten counts. The chain carries TRBV5-4 and TRBJ1-1; TRBD1 is a possible D gene (6 bases). Deletions cut 4 bases from V and 4 bases from J, with 14 bases between. CDR3 size: 14 residues. CDR1 is SGHNT and CDR2 is YYREEE in the germline V gene (reference sequence). CDR3 amino acids: CASSAEGRGTEAFF. CDR3 coding DNA: TGTGCCAGCAGCGCTGAGGGCAGGGGCACTGAAGCTTTCTTT.

The gene calls are TRBV11-1 and TRBJ2-5; 7 nucleotides match TRBD2. Per germline, CDR1 SGHAT and CDR2 FQDESV (reference sequence). This CDR3 spans 12 amino acids. With 8 bases clipped from V and 5 bases from J, the junction kept 5 bases outside the gene matches. DNA for the CDR3: TGTGCCAGCGGGGGGAGGGACGAGACCCAGTACTTC. Its translation: CASGGRDETQYF.

V and J are TRBV28 and TRBJ1-5; 9 bases align to TRBD1. Germline trimming cut 10 bases from V and 6 bases from J; bases unmatched to any gene: 10. CDR1 MDHEN and CDR2 SYDVKM come from the germline V gene. The CDR3 runs 14 residues. This CDR3 reads CATQDRGLGQPQHF. CDR3 nucleotide sequence: TGTGCCACCCAGGACAGGGGTCTAGGTCAGCCCCAGCATTTT. Variable domain in full (rest from reference TRBV28 and TRBJ1-5): DVKVTQSSRYLVKRTGEKVFLECVQDMDHENMFWYRQDPGLGLRLIYFSYDVKMKEKGDIPEGYSVSREKKERFSLILESASTNQTSMYLCATQDRGLGQPQHFGDGTRLSIL.

This sequence joins TRBV5-5 and TRBJ2-1, with 8 bases lining up with TRBD2. V lost 4 bases and J lost 4; bases outside the gene matches: 7. The length of the CDR3 is 15 residues. Per germline, CDR1 SGHKS and CDR2 YYEKEE (reference sequence). This CDR3 reads CASSIAGGSYNEQFF. As DNA, the CDR3 is TGTGCCAGCAGCATCGCGGGGGGCTCATACAATGAGCAGTTCTTC.